This paragraph covers one TCR beta chain sequence. Its antigen is undetermined. This entry belongs to a study of beta chain features in type 1 diabetes. J was trimmed by 2 bases and V by 1 base; bases with no gene match: 2. CDR1 and CDR2 from the germline V gene are SGDLS and YYNGEE. This CDR3 has 15 residues. Study-wide results and caveats: Moderate but significant shortening of TCRB CDR3s was recorded in all four CD4+ subsets from Type 1 diabetes patients. The influence of HLA type on TCRB rearrangement stayed undetermined.

The authors reverse transcribed all of the isolated RNA, so sequencing captured expressed TCRB transcripts. Profiling relied on immunoSEQ multiplex PCR, and the TCRdb table lists in-frame clones only, not all of them. The table has 640,000 or so clones, 11% to 15% seen once. The V and J genes are TRBV9 and TRBJ2-1; 8 nucleotides align to TRBD1. The sample taken for sequencing was naive CD4+ T cells from blood. This TCR was sampled from a man younger than 35 with type 1 diabetes. The CDR3, as DNA: TGTGCCAGCAGCGTACAGACAGGGGCCTACAATGAGCAGTTCTTC. Residues: CASSVQTGAYNEQFF.